Given below is one T cell receptor (beta chain) in context. No antigen is known for it. The naive CD8 subset, CD45RO-negative cells positively selected for CCR7, excluded terminally differentiated effector memory CD45RA+ cells. Here immunoSEQ multiplex PCR was the method, and the copy in TCRdb shows in-frame clones only, minus some. This sample has about 2.1 million clones, with about 94% found just once. The entry originates in a study of shared clonotypes between healthy human individuals. Study summary: Every donor yielded three CD4 naive, three CD4 memory, two CD8 naive and one CD8 memory plate.

Study-wide findings and caveats: The study found about 5% of naive CD4 clonotypes shared across a few donors. What limited the represented genetic and exposure-history diversity was the small number of donors. Only blood underwent sampling, and tissue repertoires likely differ.

Germline CDR1 reads SGDLS; CDR2 reads YYNGEE. The CDR3 has 17 amino acids. V lost 3 bases and J lost 9; bases outside the gene matches: 13. This chain uses TRBV9 with TRBJ2-1; 12 bases line up with TRBD2. The sample consisted of naive CD8+ T cells from PBMCs. The TCR was taken from a young man in good health. Some clones in this sample may be carry-over from other donors' samples. CDR3 in amino acids: CASSAAVTSGSFGEQFF. CDR3 bases: TGTGCCAGCAGCGCAGCTGTGACTAGCGGGAGTTTCGGTGAGCAGTTCTTC.